This TCR beta chain was captured by sequencing in a study of shared clonotypes between healthy human individuals (dated by TCRdb to about 2020). About the full investigation: A few men and a couple of women, aged 18 to 49 years, made up the cohort. Libraries were prepared and TCR repertoires were sequenced by different laboratories using diverse techniques, in order to increase sequencing depth and limit assay-specific biases. To estimate repertoire size and how much clonotypes are shared between individuals, the study performed deep sequencing of blood TCR repertoires from a few healthy adults. Each donor's leukapheresis produced roughly between about 0.9 and 9.5 billion PBMCs.

CDR1 and CDR2 were assigned from the germline V gene (reference sequence) as LNHDA and SQIVND. The CDR3 numbers 13 residues from cysteine through phenylalanine. The DNA shown is the 39-base CDR3, in frame from base 1. Compared with germline, V lacks 6 bases and J lacks 6 bases; bases without a gene match: 5. Results the study describes overall, beyond this receptor: Sampling was limited to blood, and TCR repertoires in tissue likely differ from TCR repertoires in blood. Based on pairwise subsampling, the degree of clonotype sharing among donors was expected to be affected by sequencing depth. Because the study included only a small number of donors, the genetic and exposure-history diversity represented was limited.

TCR CDR3 regions were amplified from genomic DNA by multiplex PCR using the deep immunoSEQ assay. Extracted genomic DNA from each cell subset was spread evenly across all wells of several immunoSEQ 96-well plates, with each plate serving as a replicate. For unsorted PBMC, each replicate PCR was loaded with roughly 330 ng genomic DNA, equivalent to tens of thousands of T cell genomes. Ten immunoSEQ deep assay plates were used to sequence unsorted PBMC genomic DNA. The purified libraries were quantified using a Qubit 3.0 fluorometer, sized with a Bioanalyzer 2100, and then quantified again using the KAPA Library Quantification kit. Each immunoSEQ 96-well plate was sequenced on its own single-read 150-cycle Illumina NextSeq 550 flow cell. The original pipeline was this. Because the immunoSEQ output held only junctional sequences and lacked quality scores, the filtering could not match the filtering applied to full-length reads. Sequences were annotated with PyIR, a Python wrapper for IgBLAST v1.9, using IMGT germline references to assign V/J genes and CDR3. Reads were removed for weak V/J assignments (E-value above 1e-6), missing CDR3, stop codons, out-of-frame junctions, or ambiguous translated residues. V3J clonotypes were defined by identical inferred V gene, J gene, and CDR3 amino acid sequence. Percentage overlap between repertoires was calculated by dividing the number of shared unique clonotypes by the size of the smaller repertoire. Repertoire richness was assessed with RTK rarefaction, the Chao1 estimator, and Recon v2.1 estimates of unobserved clonotypes. Imported from immuneACCESS, the table was reduced by TCRdb to in-frame sequences with V and J called. These copies leave out some clones; in studies compared against another copy, an unresolved V gene accounts for under half, and the cause of the remainder is not known. The DNA gave D and trimming, while V, J and clone size come from that table. The sample table records about 490,000 clones; roughly four fifths of these occur just once. The top ten constitute 13% of the sample.

The donors were healthy, HIV-negative adults with no recently reported acute infections or vaccinations. Only Caucasian adults living in Nashville, Tennessee, USA were represented among the donors. For unsorted samples, some 90 million PBMCs were counted and genomic DNA was extracted with the QIAamp DNA Blood Mini kit. Blood was collected by leukapheresis, and PBMCs were isolated by Ficoll-Histopaque density gradient centrifugation and then cryopreserved in liquid nitrogen vapor phase. This clone was counted between two and nine times. The antigen it recognizes is unknown. Per-base qualities were not stored, and no clone one base away is much larger.

The chain couples TRBV19 to TRBJ2-1, and TRBD2 matches 7 of the central bases. This receptor was obtained from a woman aged 40 to 50 in good health. Some clones in this sample may be carry-over from other donors' samples. The material sequenced was PBMCs. CDR3 loop: CASSPAGVNEQFF. The nucleotide sequence reads as follows: TGTGCCAGTAGCCCCGCGGGGGTCAATGAGCAGTTCTTC.